The T cell receptor (beta chain) under discussion was sequenced for a study of blood T cell repertoires in COVID-19. Study overall: COVID-19 samples, acute and convalescent, were from the United States, Italy and Spain. From T cells, B-cell-depleted T cells, or PBMCs came the material, which was cDNA or gDNA.

V trimming: 0 bases; J trimming: 4 bases; junction bases outside the gene matches: 10. From germline, CDR1 is SGHDT and CDR2 YYEEEE. CDR3 length: 17 residues. Per the original data handling: Reference gene primer amplification yielded estimated nucleated cell counts. Here immunoSEQ multiplex PCR was the method, and the copy in TCRdb shows in-frame clones only, minus some. V and J calls and clone size are given by that table; D and trimming were obtained from the DNA. The data show tens of thousands of clones, with approximately 83% seen just once and around 15% held by the top ten. The sequence was collected from a human donor in a cohort sampled during active COVID-19. The sequenced sample was peripheral blood. This rearrangement joins TRBV5-6 to TRBJ2-7; 10 bases are shared with TRBD2. The chain's CDR3 is CASSLAKASGRSYEQYF. CDR3 nucleotides: TGTGCCAGCAGCTTGGCCAAGGCTAGCGGGAGATCGTACGAGCAGTACTTC. Filled out from reference TRBV5-6 and TRBJ2-7, the complete variable domain reads DAGVTQSPTHLIKTRGQQVTLRCSPKSGHDTVSWYQQALGQGPQFIFQYYEEEERQRGNFPDRFSGHQFPNYSSELNVNALLLGDSALYLCASSLAKASGRSYEQYFGPGTRLTVT.